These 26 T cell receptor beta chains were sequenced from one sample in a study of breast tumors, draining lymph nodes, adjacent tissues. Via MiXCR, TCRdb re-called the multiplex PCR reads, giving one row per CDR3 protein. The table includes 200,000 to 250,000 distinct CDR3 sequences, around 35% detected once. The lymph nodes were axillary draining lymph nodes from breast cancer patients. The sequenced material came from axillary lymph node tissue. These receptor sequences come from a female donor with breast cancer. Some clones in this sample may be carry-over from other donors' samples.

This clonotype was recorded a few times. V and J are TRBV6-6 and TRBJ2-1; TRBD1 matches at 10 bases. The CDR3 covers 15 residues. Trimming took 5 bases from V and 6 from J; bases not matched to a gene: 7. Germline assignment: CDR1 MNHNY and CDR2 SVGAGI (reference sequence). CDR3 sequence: CASSHGTGAANEQFF. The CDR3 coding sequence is TGTGCCAGCAGTCACGGGACAGGGGCGGCCAATGAGCAGTTCTTC.

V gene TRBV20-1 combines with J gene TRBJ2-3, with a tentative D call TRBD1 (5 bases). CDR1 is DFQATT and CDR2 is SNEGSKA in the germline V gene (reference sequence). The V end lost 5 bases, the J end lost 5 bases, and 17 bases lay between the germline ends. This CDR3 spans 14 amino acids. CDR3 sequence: CSAGAAGLVDTQYF. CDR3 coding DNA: TGCAGTGCTGGGGCCGCTGGGCTTGTAGATACGCAGTATTTT.

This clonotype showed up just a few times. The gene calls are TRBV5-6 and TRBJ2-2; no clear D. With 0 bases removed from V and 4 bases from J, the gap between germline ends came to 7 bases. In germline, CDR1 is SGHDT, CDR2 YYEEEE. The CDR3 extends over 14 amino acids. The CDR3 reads CASSLVLSTGELFF. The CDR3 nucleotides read TGTGCCAGCAGCTTGGTTCTGAGCACCGGGGAGCTGTTTTTT.

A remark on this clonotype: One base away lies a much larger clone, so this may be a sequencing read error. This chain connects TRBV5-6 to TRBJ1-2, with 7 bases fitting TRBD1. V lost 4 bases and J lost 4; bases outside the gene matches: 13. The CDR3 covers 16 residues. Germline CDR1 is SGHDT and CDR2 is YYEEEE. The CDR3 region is CASSLYGTVGGYGYTF. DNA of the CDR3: TGTGCCAGCAGCCTATACGGGACAGTAGGTGGCTATGGCTACACCTTC.

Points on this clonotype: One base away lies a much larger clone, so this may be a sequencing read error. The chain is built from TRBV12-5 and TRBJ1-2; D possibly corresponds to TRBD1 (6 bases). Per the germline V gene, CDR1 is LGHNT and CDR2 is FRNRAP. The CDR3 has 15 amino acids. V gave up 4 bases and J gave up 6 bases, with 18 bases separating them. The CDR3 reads CASGCTGTRGDGYTF. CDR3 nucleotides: TGTGCTAGTGGTTGCACAGGGACAAGGGGTGATGGCTACACCTTC.

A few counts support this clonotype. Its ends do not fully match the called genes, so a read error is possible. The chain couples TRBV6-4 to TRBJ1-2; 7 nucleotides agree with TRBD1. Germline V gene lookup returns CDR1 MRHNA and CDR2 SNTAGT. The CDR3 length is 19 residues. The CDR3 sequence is CASSHSRDRAVSGKYGYTF. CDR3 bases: TGTGCCAGCAGTCACTCGCGAGACAGGGCTGTTTCCGGAAAATATGGCTACACCTTC.

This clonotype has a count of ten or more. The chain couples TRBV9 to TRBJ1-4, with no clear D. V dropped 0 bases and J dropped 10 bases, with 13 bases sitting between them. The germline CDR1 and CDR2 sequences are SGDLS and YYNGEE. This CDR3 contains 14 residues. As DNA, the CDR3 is TGTGCCAGCAGCGTAGGGTTTCTCGACTCAAAACTGTTTTTT. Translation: CASSVGFLDSKLFF.

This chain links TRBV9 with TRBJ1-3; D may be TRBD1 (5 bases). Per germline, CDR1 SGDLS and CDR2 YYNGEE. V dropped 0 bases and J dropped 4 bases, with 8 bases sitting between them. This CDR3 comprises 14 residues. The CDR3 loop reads CASSVAPGGNTIYF. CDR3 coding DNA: TGTGCCAGCAGCGTAGCTCCAGGGGGAAACACCATATATTTT.

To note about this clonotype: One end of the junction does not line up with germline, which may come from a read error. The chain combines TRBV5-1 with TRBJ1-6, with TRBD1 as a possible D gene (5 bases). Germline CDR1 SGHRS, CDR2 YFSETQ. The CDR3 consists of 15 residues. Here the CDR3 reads CASSLAGRNNSPLHF. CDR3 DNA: TGTGCCAGCAGCTTGGCGGGACGGAATAATTCACCCCTCCACTTT.

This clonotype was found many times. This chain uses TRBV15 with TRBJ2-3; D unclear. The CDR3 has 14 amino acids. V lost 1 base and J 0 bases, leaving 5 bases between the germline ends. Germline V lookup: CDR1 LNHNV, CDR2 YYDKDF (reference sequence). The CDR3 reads CATSRAYSTDTQYF. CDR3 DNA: TGTGCCACCAGCAGAGCTTATAGCACAGATACGCAGTATTTT. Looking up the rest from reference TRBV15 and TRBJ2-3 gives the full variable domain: DAMVIQNPRYQVTQFGKPVTLSCSQTLNHNVMYWYQQKSSQAPKLLFHYYDKDFNNEADTPDNFQSRRPNTSFCFLDIRSPGLGDTAMYLCATSRAYSTDTQYFGPGTRLTVL.

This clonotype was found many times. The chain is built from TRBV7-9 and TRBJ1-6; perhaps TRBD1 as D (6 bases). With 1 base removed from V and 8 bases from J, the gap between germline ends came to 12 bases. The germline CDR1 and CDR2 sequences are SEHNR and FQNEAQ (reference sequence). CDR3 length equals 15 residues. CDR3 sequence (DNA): TGTGCCAGCAGCTTAGAGGGACAAAGGGATTCACCCCTCCACTTT. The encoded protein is CASSLEGQRDSPLHF.

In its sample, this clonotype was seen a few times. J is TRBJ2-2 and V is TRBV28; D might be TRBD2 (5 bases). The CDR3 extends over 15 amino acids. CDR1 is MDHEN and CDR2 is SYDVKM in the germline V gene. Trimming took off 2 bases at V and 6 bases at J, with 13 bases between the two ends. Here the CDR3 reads CASSLPTRAAGELFF. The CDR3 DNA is TGTGCCAGCAGTTTACCCACTAGAGCCGCCGGGGAGCTGTTTTTT.

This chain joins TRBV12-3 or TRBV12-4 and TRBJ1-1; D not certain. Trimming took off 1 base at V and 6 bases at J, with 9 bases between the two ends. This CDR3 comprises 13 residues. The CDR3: CASSLVSGSEAFF. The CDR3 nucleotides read TGTGCCAGCAGTTTAGTTTCAGGTTCTGAAGCTTTCTTT.

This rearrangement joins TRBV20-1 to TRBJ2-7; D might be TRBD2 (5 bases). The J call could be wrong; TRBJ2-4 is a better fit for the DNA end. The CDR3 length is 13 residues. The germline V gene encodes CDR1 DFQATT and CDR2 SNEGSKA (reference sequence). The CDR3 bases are TGCAGTGCTAGAGGAGGGTCCAAAAACATTCAGTACTTC. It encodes CSARGGSKNIQYF.

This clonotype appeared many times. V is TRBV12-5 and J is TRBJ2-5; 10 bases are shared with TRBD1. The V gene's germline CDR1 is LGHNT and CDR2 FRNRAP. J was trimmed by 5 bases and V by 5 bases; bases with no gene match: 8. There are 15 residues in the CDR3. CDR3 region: CASGPGTGVWETQYF. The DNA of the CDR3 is TGTGCTAGTGGTCCGGGGACAGGGGTCTGGGAGACCCAGTACTTC.

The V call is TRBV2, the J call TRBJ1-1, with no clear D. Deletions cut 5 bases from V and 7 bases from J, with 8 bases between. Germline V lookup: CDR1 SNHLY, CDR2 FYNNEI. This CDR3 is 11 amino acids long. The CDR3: CASSPDFEAFF. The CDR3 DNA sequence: TGTGCCAGCAGTCCTGACTTTGAAGCTTTCTTT.

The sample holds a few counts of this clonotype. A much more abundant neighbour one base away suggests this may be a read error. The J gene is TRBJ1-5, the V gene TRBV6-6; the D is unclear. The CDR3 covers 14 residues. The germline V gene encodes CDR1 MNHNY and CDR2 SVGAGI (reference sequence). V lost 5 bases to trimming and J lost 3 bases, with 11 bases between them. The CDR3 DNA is TGTGCCAGCAGTCAACGAGGGTTCAATCAGCCCCAGCATTTT. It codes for CASSQRGFNQPQHF.

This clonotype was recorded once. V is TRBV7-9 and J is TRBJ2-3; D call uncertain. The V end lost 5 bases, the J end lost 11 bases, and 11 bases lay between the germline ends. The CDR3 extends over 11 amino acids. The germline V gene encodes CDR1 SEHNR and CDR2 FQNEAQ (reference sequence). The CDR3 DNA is TGTGCCAGCAGCCCAGGCAATGAGCAGTATTTT. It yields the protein CASSPGNEQYF.

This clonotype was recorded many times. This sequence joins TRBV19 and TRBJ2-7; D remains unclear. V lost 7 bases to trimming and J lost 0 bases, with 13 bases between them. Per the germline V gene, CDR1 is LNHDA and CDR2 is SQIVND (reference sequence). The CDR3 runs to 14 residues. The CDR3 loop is CASTRTLYSYEQYF. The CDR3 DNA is TGTGCCAGTACCCGTACCCTATACTCCTACGAGCAGTACTTC.

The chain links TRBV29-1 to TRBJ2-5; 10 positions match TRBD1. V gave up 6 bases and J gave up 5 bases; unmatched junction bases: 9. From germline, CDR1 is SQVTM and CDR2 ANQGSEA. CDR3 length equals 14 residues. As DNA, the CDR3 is TGCAGCGTAAGACAGGGGGCTTCTATGGAGACCCAGTACTTC. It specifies CSVRQGASMETQYF. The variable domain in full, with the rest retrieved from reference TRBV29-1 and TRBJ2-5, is SAVISQKPSRDICQRGTSLTIQCQVDSQVTMMFWYRQQPGQSLTLIATANQGSEATYESGFVIDKFPISRPNLTFSTLTVSNMSPEDSSIYLCSVRQGASMETQYFGPGTRLLVL.

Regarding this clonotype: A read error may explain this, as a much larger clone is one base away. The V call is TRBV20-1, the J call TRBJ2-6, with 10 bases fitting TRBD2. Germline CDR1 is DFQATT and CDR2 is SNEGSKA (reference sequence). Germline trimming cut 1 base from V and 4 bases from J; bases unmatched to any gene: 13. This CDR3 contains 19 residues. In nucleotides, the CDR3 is TGCAGTGCTAGAGGGCTAGCGGGAGAAGCCGGGCCCGGGGCCAACGTCCTGACTTTC. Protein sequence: CSARGLAGEAGPGANVLTF.

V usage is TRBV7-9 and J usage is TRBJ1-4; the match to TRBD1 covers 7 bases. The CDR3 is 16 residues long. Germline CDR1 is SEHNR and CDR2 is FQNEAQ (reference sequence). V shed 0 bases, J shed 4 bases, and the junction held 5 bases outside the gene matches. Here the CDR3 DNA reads TGTGCCAGCAGCTTAGCGGTGACAGGGAGTAATGAAAAACTGTTTTTT. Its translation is CASSLAVTGSNEKLFF.

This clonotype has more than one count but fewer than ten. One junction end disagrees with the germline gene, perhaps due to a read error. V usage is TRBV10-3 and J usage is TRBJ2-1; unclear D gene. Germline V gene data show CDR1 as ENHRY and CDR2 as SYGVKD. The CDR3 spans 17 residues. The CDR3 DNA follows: TGTGCCAGCAGTTCGTCGCGCCCCCTCCCCCTTCAGTATGAGCAGTTCTTC. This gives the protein CASSSSRPLPLQYEQFF.

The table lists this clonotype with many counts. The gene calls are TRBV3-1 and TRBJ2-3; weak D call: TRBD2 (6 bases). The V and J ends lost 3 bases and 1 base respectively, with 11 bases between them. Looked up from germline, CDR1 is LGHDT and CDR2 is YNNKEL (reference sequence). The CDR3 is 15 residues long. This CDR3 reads CASSHWRGGTDTQYF. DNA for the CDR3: TGTGCCAGCAGCCACTGGCGGGGCGGCACAGATACGCAGTATTTT.

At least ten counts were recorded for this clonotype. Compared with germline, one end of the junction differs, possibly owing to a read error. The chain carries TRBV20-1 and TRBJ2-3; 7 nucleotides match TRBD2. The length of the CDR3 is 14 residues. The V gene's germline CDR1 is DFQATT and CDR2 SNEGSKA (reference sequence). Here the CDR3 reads CSAVGGSGTDTQYF. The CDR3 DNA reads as TGCAGTGCCGTGGGAGGGAGCGGAACAGATACGCAATATTTT.

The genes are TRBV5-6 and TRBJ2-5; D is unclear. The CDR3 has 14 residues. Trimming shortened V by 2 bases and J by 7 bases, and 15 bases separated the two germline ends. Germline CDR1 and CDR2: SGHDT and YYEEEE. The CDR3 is CASSFELLEGTQYF. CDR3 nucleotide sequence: TGTGCCAGCAGCTTCGAACTCTTAGAAGGGACCCAGTACTTC.